The entry below gives a single T cell receptor beta chain sequence along with its context. The trim removed 4 bases at V and 17 bases at J, leaving 13 bases unmatched. CDR1 is MGHRA and CDR2 is YSYEKL in the germline V gene. The CDR3 has 14 residues. The entry originates in a study of shared clonotypes between healthy human individuals. Repertoires were generated with immunoSEQ multiplex PCR, while TCRdb's copy carries only in-frame clones and drops some. The sample lists over 850,000 clones, 78% seen once, with about 0.52% in the top ten. The sequence derives from a man aged 18 to 30 in good health. Some clones in this sample may be carry-over from other donors' samples. The rearrangement uses TRBV4-1 and TRBJ1-4; 10 nucleotides line up with TRBD1. Sample: memory CD4+ T cells from PBMCs. The sample's subset: CD45RA-negative fraction. CDR3 sequence: CASSPTGGTGFPFF. CDR3 coding DNA: TGCGCCAGCAGCCCGACAGGGGGCACGGGGTTTCCATTTTTT.